This record concerns one TCR beta chain sequence. What it recognizes is unknown. RNA transcripts yielded amplified TCR beta CDR3 regions. HTBI primers primed a first-round RT-PCR, and a second-round multiplex PCR followed. TCRdb itself ran the multiplex PCR reads through MiXCR, one entry per CDR3 protein. The data hold around 1.1 million distinct CDR3 sequences, with about 36% observed a single time. The CDR3 contains 12 residues. The V and J ends lost 7 bases and 6 bases respectively, with 12 bases between them. Germline loops: CDR1 SNHLY, CDR2 FYNNEI. Patients with other autoimmune diseases, uncontrolled infections, pregnancy or lactation were excluded. The sample originates from a study of Graves' ophthalmopathy and Graves' hyperthyroidism. Study-wide findings and caveats: In separating ophthalmopathy from stable hyperthyroidism, a 13-signature model achieved approximately 91% sensitivity and around 80% specificity. The model forecast ophthalmopathy progression, reaching roughly 71% sensitivity and roughly 72% specificity.

The sequence was obtained from an adult man with Graves' hyperthyroidism. Sample: peripheral blood or thyroid tissue (not recorded which). This chain links TRBV2 with TRBJ1-1; weak D call: TRBD1 (6 bases). The CDR3 sequence is CASIYGGPEAFF. CDR3 DNA: TGTGCCAGCATCTATGGGGGGCCTGAAGCTTTCTTT. The entire variable domain, with the rest obtained from reference TRBV2 and TRBJ1-1, is as follows: EPEVTQTPSHQVTQMGQEVILRCVPISNHLYFYWYRQILGQKVEFLVSFYNNEISEKSEIFDDQFSVERPDGSNFTLKIRSTKLEDSAMYFCASIYGGPEAFFGQGTRLTVV.